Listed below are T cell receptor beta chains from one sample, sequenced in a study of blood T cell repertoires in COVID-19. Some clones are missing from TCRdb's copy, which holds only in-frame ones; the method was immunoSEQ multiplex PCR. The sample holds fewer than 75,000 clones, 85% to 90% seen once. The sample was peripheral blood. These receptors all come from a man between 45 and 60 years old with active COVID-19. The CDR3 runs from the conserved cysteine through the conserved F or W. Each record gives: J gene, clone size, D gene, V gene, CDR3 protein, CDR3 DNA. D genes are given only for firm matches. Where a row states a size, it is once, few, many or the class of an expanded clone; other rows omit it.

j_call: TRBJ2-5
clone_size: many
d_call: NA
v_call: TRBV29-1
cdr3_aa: CSVENRQETQYF
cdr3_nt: TGCAGCGTTGAGAACAGACAAGAGACCCAGTACTTC

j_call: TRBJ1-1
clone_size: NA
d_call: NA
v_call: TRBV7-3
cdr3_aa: CASSRQENTEAFF
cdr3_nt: TGTGCCAGCAGCCGACAGGAAAACACTGAAGCTTTCTTT

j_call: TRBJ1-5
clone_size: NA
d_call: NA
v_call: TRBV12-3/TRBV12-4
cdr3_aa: CASSFSSNQPQHF
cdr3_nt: TGTGCCAGCAGTTTTTCGAGCAATCAGCCCCAGCATTTT

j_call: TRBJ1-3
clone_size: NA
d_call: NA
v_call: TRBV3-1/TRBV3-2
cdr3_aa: CASSQNVVSGNTIYF
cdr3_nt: TGTGCCAGCAGCCAAAATGTCGTCTCTGGAAACACCATATATTTT

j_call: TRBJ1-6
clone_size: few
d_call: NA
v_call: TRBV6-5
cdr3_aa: CASSLGSGSLHF
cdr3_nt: TGTGCCAGCAGTCTGGGGTCGGGATCCCTCCACTTT

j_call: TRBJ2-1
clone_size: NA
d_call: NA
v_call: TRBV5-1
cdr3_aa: CASGKRLDHYNEQFF
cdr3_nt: TGCGCCAGCGGAAAACGACTAGATCACTACAATGAGCAGTTCTTC

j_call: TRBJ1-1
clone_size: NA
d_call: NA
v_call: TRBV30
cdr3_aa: CAGQKHTEAFF
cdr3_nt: TGTGCCGGTCAAAAGCACACTGAAGCTTTCTTT

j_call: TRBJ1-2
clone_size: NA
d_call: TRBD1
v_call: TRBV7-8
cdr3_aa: CASSAQTGGYGYTF
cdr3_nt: TGTGCCAGCAGCGCCCAAACAGGGGGCTATGGCTACACCTTC

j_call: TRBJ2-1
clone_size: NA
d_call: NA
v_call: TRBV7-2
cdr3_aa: CASRAPGAGVYEQFF
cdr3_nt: TGTGCCAGCAGGGCCCCGGGGGCGGGGGTTTACGAGCAGTTCTTC

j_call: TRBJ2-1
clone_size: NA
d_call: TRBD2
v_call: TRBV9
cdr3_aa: CASSASGLAGGPQFF
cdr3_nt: TGTGCCAGCAGCGCCTCGGGACTAGCGGGAGGGCCGCAGTTCTTC

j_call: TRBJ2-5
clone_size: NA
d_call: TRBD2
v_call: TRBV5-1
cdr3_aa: CASKAGGPQETQYF
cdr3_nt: TGCGCCAGCAAAGCGGGGGGGCCTCAAGAGACCCAGTACTTC

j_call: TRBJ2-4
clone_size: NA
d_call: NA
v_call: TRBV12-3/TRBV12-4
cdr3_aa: CASQVAAKNIQYF
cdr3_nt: TGTGCCAGCCAGGTGGCGGCCAAAAACATTCAGTACTTC

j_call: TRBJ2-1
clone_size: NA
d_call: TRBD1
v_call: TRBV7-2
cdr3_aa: CASSLSGGSYNEQFF
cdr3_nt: TGTGCCAGCAGCTTATCAGGGGGCTCCTACAATGAGCAGTTCTTC

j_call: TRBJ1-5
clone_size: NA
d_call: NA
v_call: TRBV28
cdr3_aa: CASSSSTGRSNQPQHF
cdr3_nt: TGTGCCAGCAGTTCCTCGACAGGCCGTAGCAATCAGCCCCAGCATTTT

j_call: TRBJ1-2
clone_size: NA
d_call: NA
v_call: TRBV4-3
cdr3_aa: CASSQGLSQGNYGYTF
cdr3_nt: TGCGCCAGCAGCCAGGGCCTTTCTCAGGGGAACTATGGCTACACCTTC

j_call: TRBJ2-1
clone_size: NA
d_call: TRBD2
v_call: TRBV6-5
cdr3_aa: CASLALAGGYNEQFF
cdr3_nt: TGTGCCAGCCTCGCCCTGGCGGGAGGGTACAATGAGCAGTTCTTC

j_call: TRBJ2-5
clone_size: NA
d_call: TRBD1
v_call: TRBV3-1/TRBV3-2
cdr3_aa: CASSRRLTGESETQYF
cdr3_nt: TGTGCCAGCAGCCGGCGCTTGACAGGGGAATCAGAGACCCAGTACTTC

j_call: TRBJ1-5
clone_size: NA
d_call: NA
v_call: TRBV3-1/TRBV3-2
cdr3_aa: CASSQARDTPQPQHF
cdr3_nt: TGTGCCAGCAGCCAAGCCCGGGACACCCCTCAGCCCCAGCATTTT

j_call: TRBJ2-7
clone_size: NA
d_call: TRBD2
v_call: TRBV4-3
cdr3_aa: CASSQGWLAGAYEQYF
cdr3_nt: TGCGCCAGCAGCCAAGGATGGCTAGCGGGGGCCTACGAGCAGTACTTC

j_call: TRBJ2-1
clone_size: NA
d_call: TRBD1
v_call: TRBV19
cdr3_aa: CASSIAGTGVNEQFF
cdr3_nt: TGTGCCAGTAGTATAGCCGGGACAGGGGTCAATGAGCAGTTCTTC

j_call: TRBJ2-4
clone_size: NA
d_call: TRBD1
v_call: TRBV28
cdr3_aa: CASRSGTGGRNIQYF
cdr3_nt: TGTGCCAGCCGGTCCGGGACAGGAGGTAGAAACATTCAGTACTTC

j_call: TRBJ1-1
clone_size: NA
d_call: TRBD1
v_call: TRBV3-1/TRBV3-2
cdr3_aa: CASSHRAGGEAFF
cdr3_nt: TGTGCCAGCAGCCACAGGGCAGGGGGAGAAGCTTTCTTT

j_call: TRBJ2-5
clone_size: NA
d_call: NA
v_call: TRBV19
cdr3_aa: CASSGWGVRETQYF
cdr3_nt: TGTGCCAGTAGTGGGTGGGGGGTTCGAGAGACCCAGTACTTC

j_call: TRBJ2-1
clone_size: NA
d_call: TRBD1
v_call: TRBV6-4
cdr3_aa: CASSGDRERAEQFF
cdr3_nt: TGTGCCAGCAGTGGGGACAGGGAACGTGCTGAGCAGTTCTTC

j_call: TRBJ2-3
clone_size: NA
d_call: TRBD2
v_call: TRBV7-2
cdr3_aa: CASRGGRSTDTQYF
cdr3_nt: TGTGCCAGCAGAGGCGGGAGAAGCACAGATACGCAGTATTTT

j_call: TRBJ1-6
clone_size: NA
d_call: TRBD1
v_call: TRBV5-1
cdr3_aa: CASQSGQGNSPLHF
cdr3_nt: TGCGCCAGCCAATCGGGACAGGGGAATTCACCCCTCCACTTT

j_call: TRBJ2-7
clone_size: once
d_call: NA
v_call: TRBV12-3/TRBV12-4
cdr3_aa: CASRPHNSHEQYF
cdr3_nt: TGTGCCAGCAGACCACACAATAGCCACGAGCAGTACTTC

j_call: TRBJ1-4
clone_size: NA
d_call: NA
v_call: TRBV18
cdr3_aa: CASSPQQGNEKLFF
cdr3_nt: TGTGCCAGCTCACCACAACAGGGTAATGAAAAACTGTTTTTT

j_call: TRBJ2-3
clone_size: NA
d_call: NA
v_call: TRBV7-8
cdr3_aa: CASSPLGGRADTQYF
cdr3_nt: TGTGCCAGCAGCCCGCTGGGGGGTCGTGCAGATACGCAGTATTTT

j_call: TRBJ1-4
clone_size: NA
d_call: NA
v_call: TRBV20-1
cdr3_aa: CSATPGGKLFF
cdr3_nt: TGCAGTGCCACCCCGGGAGGAAAACTGTTTTTT

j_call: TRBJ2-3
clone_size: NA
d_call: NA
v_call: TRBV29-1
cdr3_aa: CSVDTSTDTQYF
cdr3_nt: TGCAGCGTTGACACTAGCACAGATACGCAGTATTTT

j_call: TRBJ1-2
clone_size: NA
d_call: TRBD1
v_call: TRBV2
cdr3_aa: CASRGQGRDGYTF
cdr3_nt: TGTGCCAGCAGAGGACAGGGCAGAGATGGCTACACCTTC

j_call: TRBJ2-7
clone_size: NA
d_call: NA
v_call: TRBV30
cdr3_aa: CAWSVGRDYEQYF
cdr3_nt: TGTGCCTGGAGTGTAGGCAGGGACTACGAGCAGTACTTC

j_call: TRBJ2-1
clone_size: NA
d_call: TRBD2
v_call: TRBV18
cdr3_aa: CASSPRGGRVNEQFF
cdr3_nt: TGTGCCAGCTCACCAAGGGGCGGGAGGGTGAATGAGCAGTTCTTC

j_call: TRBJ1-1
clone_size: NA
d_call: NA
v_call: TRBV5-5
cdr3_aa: CASSSSLQGWTEAFF
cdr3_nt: TGTGCCAGCAGCTCCTCACTACAGGGATGGACTGAAGCTTTCTTT

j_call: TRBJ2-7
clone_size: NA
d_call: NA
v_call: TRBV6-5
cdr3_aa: CASNGRGVNEQYF
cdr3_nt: TGTGCCAGCAATGGGCGGGGAGTCAACGAGCAGTACTTC

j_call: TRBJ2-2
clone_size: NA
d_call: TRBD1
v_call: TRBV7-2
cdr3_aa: CASSEGDRDTGELFF
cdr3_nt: TGTGCCAGCAGCGAAGGGGACAGGGACACCGGGGAGCTGTTTTTT

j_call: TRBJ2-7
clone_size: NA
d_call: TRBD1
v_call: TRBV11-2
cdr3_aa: CASSPRPPGQESYEQYF
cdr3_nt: TGTGCCAGCAGCCCCAGACCGCCGGGACAGGAGTCCTACGAGCAGTACTTC

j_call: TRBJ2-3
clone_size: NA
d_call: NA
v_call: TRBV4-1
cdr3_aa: CASSQDNRPNTDTQYF
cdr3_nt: TGCGCCAGCAGCCAAGATAACAGGCCAAACACCGATACGCAGTATTTT